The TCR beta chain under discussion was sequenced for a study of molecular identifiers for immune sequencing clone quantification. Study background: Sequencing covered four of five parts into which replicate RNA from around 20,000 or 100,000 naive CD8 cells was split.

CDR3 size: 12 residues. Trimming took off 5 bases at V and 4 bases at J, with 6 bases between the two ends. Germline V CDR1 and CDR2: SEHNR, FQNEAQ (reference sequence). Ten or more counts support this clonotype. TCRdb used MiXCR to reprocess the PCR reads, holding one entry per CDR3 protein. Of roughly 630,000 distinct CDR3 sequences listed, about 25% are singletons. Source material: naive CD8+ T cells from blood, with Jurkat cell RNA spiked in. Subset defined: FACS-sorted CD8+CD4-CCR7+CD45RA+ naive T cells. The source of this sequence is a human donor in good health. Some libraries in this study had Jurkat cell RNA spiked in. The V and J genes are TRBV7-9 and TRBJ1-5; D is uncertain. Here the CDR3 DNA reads TGTGCCAGCAGCCTCCAAAATCAGCCCCAGCATTTT. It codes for CASSLQNQPQHF.